This T cell receptor beta chain originates from a study of blood T cell repertoires in COVID-19 (dated by TCRdb to about 2020). Concerning the study at large: Collaborator samples came from the United States, Italy and Spain and covered acute and convalescent phases of COVID-19. The prospective study material was composed of cDNA or gDNA derived from T cells, B-cell-depleted T cells, or PBMCs. The dataset comprised deeply sampled blood TCRbeta repertoires from subjects exposed to, actively infected with, or recovered from COVID-19. The repertoires were released in a freely available public database intended as a resource for research on the immune response to SARS-CoV-2. Samples were obtained from the ongoing ImmuneRACE study (first 160 participants) and from about 1,300 subjects provided by 6 global collaborators. The sample metadata nearly always contained a de-identified subject ID, COVID-19 status, age in years and sex. HLA class I and class II types, where available, came from metadata supplied by the sample provider rather than from assay-based typing.

TCRbeta CDR3 regions were amplified from genomic DNA using the immunoSEQ Assay, a bias-controlled multiplex PCR. As for the authors' bioinformatics: The number of nucleated cells in each sample was estimated by amplification of reference gene primers within the assay. To quantify the absolute abundance of each unique TCRbeta CDR3 rearrangement, sequence reads were collapsed and filtered. For each sample, productive Simpson clonality was calculated as the square root of Simpson's diversity index across productive rearrangements. What TCRdb holds here is the immuneACCESS table cut down to in-frame rearrangements. Part of the clones is not present; checked against another copy, under half of the missing clones reflect an unresolved V gene, and the others are unexplained. V and J calls and clone size are given by that table; D and trimming were obtained from the DNA. Recorded for this sample are about 90,000 clones; approximately 84% of them occurred a single time. The ten largest clones take up roughly 6.3% of the sample.

General study outcomes and caveats: The quantity of clinical and demographic metadata differed by source and by participant and was supplied without curation.

Whole blood was collected in K2EDTA tubes by collaborating institutions according to the institutions' own protocols. Collaborator samples were shipped for TCRbeta analysis as frozen whole blood, isolated PBMCs, or DNA extracted from either sample type. A word on this clone: There is no known antigen for this receptor. No quality values exist for individual bases; no much larger clone is one base distant.

The sequence came from a man aged 55 to 69 with acute or convalescent COVID-19. The sequenced sample consisted of peripheral blood.

The bases read TGTGCCACCAGTGATTTACAGGTCTCGAACACCGGGGAGCTGTTTTTT. Its protein is CATSDLQVSNTGELFF. Rearrangement joined TRBV24-1 to TRBJ2-2, with TRBD1 as a weak D call on 5 bases. V loses 1 base of germline sequence and J loses 0 bases, and the interval between the two ends is 8 bases. Taken from cysteine to phenylalanine, the CDR3 has 16 residues. The read is trimmed to its CDR3 DNA, 48 bases read in frame from base 1. The germline V gene gives CDR1 as KGHDR and CDR2 as SFDVKD.